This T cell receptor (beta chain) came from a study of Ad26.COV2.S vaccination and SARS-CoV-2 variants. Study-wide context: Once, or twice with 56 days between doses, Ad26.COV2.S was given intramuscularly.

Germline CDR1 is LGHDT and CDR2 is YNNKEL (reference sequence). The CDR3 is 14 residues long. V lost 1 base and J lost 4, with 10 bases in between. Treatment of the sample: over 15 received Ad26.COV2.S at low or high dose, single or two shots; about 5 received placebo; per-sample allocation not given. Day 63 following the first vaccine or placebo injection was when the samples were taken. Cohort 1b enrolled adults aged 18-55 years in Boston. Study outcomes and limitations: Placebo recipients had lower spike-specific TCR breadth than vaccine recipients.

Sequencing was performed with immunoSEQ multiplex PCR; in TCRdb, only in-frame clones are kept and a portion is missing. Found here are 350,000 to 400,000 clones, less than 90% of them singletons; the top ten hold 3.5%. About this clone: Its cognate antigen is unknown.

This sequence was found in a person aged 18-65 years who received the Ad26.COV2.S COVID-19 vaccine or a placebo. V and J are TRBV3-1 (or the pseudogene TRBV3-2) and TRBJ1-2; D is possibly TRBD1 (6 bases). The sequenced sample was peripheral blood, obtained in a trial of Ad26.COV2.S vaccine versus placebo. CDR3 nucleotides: TGTGCCAGCAGCCAAGGGAGACAGGCCTATGGCTACACCTTC. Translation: CASSQGRQAYGYTF.